This T cell receptor beta chain came from a study of cytomegalovirus exposure and HLA in healthy donors. Method: immunoSEQ multiplex PCR; TCRdb's copy keeps in-frame clones and lacks some. The sample has about 220,000 clones; 75% to 90% are singletons. This CDR3 has 15 amino acids. Germline values: CDR1 SEHNR, CDR2 FQNEAQ (reference sequence). V was trimmed by 3 bases and J by 1 base, leaving 11 bases between them. The TCR originated in a woman aged 25 to 39 in good health and CMV-seropositive. The chain employs TRBV7-9 and TRBJ2-3; D not certain. The sample comprised PBMCs. CDR3 coding DNA: TGTGCCAGCAGCTTTTCCGCGGAACGCACAGATACGCAGTATTTT. This gives the protein CASSFSAERTDTQYF.